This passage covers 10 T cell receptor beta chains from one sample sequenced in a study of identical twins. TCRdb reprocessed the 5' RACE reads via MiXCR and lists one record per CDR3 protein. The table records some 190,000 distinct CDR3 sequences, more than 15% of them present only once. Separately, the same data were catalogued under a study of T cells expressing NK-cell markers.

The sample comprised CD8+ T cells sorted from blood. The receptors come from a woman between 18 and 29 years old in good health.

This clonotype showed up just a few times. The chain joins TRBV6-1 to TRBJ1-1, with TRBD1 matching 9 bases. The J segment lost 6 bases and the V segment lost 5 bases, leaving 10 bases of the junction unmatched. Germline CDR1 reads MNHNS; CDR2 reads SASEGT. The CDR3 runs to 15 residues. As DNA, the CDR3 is TGTGCCAGCAGTACGGGACAGGGAATAGGGGCTGAAGCTTTCTTT. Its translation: CASSTGQGIGAEAFF.

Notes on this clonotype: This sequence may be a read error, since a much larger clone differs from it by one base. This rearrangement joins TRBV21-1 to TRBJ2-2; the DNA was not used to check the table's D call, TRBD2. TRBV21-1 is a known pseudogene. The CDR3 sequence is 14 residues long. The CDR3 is CANSSSANTGELFF. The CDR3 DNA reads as TGTGCCAATTCTAGCAGCGCGAACACCGGGGAGCTGTTTTTT.

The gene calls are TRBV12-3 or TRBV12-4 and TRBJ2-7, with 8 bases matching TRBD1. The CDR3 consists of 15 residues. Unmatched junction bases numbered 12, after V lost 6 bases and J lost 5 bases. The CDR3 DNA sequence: TGTGCCAGCAGCAGACAGGGGACCCCCAGGGACGAGCAGTACTTC. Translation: CASSRQGTPRDEQYF.

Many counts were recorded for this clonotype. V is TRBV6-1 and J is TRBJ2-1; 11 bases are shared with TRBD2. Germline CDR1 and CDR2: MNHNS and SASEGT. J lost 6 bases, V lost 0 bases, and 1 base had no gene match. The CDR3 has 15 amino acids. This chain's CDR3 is CASSEASGGANEQFF. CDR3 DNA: TGTGCCAGCAGTGAAGCTAGCGGGGGGGCCAATGAGCAGTTCTTC.

The CDR3 is CASSGQGVNQPQHF. DNA of the CDR3: TGTGCCAGCAGTGGACAGGGGGTTAATCAGCCCCAGCATTTT. The chain carries TRBV12-3 or TRBV12-4 and TRBJ1-5; 10 bases fit TRBD1. The CDR3 totals 14 residues. V dropped 5 bases and J dropped 4; count of bases not matched to a gene: 2.

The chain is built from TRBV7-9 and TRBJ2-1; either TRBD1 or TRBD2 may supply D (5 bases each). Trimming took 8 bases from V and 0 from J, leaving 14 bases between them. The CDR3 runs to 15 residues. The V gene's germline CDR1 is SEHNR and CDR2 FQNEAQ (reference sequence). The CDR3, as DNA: TGTGCCAGCGAGGGGCGAGTTGGCTCCTACAATGAGCAGTTCTTC. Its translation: CASEGRVGSYNEQFF.

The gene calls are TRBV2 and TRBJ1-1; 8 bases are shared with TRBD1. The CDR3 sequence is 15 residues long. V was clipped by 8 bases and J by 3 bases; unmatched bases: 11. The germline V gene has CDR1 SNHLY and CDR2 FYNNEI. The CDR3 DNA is TGTGCCAGCCAACCAGGACAGGGATGGGACACTGAAGCTTTCTTT. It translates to CASQPGQGWDTEAFF.

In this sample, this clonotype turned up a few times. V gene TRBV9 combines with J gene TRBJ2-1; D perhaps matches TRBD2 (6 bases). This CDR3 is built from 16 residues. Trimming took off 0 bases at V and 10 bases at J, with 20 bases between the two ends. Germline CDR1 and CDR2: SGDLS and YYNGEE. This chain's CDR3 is CASSVGGDPGLREQFF. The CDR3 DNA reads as TGTGCCAGCAGCGTAGGGGGGGACCCCGGACTTCGAGAGCAGTTCTTC.

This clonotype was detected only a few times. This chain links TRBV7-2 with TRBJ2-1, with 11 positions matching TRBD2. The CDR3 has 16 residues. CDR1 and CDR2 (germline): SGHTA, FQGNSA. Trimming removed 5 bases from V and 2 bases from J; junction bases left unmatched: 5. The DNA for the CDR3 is TGTGCCAGCAGCGATGGACTAGCGGGCCCCTACAATGAGCAGTTCTTC. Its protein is CASSDGLAGPYNEQFF.

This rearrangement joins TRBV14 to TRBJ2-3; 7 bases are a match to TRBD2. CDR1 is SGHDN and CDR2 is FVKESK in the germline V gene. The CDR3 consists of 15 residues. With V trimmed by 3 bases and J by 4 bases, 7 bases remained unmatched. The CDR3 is CASSHLAALADTQYF. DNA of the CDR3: TGTGCCAGCAGCCACCTAGCGGCTCTTGCAGATACGCAGTATTTT.